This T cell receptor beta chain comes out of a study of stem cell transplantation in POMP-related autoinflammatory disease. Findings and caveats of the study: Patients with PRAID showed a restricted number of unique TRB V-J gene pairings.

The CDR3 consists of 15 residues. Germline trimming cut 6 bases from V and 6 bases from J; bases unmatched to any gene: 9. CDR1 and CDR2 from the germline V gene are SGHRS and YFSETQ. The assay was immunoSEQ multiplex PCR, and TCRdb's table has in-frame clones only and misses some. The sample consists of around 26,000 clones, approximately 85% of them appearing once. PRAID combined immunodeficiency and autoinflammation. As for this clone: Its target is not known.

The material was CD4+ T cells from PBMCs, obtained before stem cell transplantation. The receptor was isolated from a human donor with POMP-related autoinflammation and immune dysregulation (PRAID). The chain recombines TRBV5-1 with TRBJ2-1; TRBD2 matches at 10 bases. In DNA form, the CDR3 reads TGCGCCAGCACAAAAGCGGGAGGGCCGAGCAATGAGCAGTTCTTC. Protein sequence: CASTKAGGPSNEQFF.